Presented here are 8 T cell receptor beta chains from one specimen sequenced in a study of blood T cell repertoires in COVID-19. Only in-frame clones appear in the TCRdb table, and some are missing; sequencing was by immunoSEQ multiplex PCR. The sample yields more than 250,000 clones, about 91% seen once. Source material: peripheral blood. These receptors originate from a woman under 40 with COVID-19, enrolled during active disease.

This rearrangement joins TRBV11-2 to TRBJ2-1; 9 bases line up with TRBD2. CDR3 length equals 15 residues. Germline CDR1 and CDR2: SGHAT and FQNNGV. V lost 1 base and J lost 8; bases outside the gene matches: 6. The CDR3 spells CASSLVAGAGDEQFF. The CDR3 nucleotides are TGTGCCAGCAGCTTAGTAGCGGGGGCCGGGGATGAGCAGTTCTTC.

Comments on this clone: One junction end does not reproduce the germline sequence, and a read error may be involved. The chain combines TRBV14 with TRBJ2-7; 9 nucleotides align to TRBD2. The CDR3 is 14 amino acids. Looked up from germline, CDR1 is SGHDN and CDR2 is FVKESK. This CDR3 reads CASSDVGAAGLANF. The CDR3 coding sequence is TGTGCCAGCAGCGACGTTGGGGCAGCGGGACTAGCTAACTTC.

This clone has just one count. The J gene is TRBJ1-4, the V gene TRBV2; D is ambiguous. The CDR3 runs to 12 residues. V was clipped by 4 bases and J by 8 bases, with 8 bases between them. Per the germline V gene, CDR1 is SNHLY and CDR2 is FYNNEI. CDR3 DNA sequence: TGTGCCAGCAGTGTACCGGGAGAAAAACTGTTTTTT. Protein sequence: CASSVPGEKLFF.

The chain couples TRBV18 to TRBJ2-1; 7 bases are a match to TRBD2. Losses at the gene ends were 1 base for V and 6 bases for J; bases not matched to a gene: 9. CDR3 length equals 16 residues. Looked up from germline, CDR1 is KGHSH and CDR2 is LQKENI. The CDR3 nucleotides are TGTGCCAGCTCACCACTAATTATCGGGGGGTCCAATGAGCAGTTCTTC. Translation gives CASSPLIIGGSNEQFF.

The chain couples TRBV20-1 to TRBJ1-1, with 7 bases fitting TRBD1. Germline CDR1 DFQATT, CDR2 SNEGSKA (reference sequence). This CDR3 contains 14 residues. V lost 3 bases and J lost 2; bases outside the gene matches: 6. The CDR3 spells CSASFAGGNTEAFF. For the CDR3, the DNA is TGCAGTGCTAGTTTTGCAGGGGGAAACACTGAAGCTTTCTTT.

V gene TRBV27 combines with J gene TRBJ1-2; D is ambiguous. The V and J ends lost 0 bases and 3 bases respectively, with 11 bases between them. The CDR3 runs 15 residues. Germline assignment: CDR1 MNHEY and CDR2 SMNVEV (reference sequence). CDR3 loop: CASSLSLAGDYGYTF. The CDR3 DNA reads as TGTGCCAGCAGTTTATCGCTTGCAGGTGACTATGGCTACACCTTC.

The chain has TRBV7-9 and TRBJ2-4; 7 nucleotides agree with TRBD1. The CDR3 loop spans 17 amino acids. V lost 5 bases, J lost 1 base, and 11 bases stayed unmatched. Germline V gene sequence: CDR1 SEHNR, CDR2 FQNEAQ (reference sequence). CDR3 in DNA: TGTGCCAGCAGCCGGTCTCTGACAGGGAAGGCCAAAAACATTCAGTACTTC. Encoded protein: CASSRSLTGKAKNIQYF.

The chain's CDR3 is CASTPLVAGDKQFF. The CDR3 nucleotides are TGTGCCAGTACCCCGCTGGTAGCGGGGGACAAGCAGTTCTTC. V gene TRBV19 combines with J gene TRBJ2-1, with 9 bases aligning to TRBD2. This CDR3 comprises 14 residues. The junction had 12 bases not matched to a gene; V was cut back by 7 bases and J by 11 bases. Germline CDR1 is LNHDA and CDR2 is SQIVND (reference sequence).